The rows below give T cell receptor beta chains drawn from one sample of a study of blood T cell repertoires in COVID-19. The data were produced by immunoSEQ multiplex PCR, yet TCRdb's version contains in-frame clones alone and is incomplete. Among over 200,000 clones, 85% to 90% were seen once, and the ten largest hold roughly 2.6%. Sequencing used peripheral blood. Receptors were obtained from a man aged 25-45 years with COVID-19, enrolled during active disease. Both conserved end residues are part of each CDR3. Fields, in order: V gene, clone size, J gene, D gene, CDR3 protein, CDR3 DNA. The D gene is left open where the match is weak. Size is stated for part of the rows, as once, few or many counts, or as a class when the clone is expanded.

V gene: TRBV6-5
clone size: .
J gene: TRBJ1-3
D gene: TRBD1
CDR3 protein: CASSTDRGHGNTIYF
CDR3 DNA: TGTGCCAGCAGCACGGACAGGGGGCATGGAAACACCATATATTTT

V gene: TRBV5-4
clone size: .
J gene: TRBJ2-1
D gene: .
CDR3 protein: CASSQEGSYNEQFF
CDR3 DNA: TGTGCCAGCAGCCAGGAGGGTTCCTACAATGAGCAGTTCTTC

V gene: TRBV24-1
clone size: once
J gene: TRBJ2-2
D gene: TRBD1
CDR3 protein: CATSDLGQVANTGELFF
CDR3 DNA: TGTGCCACCAGTGATTTAGGACAGGTGGCGAACACCGGGGAGCTGTTTTTT

V gene: TRBV28
clone size: .
J gene: TRBJ1-5
D gene: TRBD1
CDR3 protein: CASSSGQGDQPQHF
CDR3 DNA: TGTGCCAGCAGTTCCGGACAGGGGGATCAGCCCCAGCATTTT

V gene: TRBV28
clone size: .
J gene: TRBJ1-1
D gene: .
CDR3 protein: CASSFRVGTEAFF
CDR3 DNA: TGTGCCAGCAGTTTCCGGGTCGGCACTGAAGCTTTCTTT

V gene: TRBV21-1
clone size: .
J gene: TRBJ1-2
D gene: .
CDR3 protein: CASSKAKPGHNYGYTF
CDR3 DNA: TGTGCCAGCAGCAAAGCCAAACCGGGACACAACTATGGCTACACCTTC

V gene: TRBV18
clone size: once
J gene: TRBJ1-1
D gene: .
CDR3 protein: CASSPRQPGGEAFF
CDR3 DNA: TGTGCCAGCTCACCACGACAGCCTGGAGGGGAGGCTTTCTTT

V gene: TRBV3-1/TRBV3-2
clone size: .
J gene: TRBJ2-2
D gene: TRBD1
CDR3 protein: CASSQKGQGPNTGELFF
CDR3 DNA: TGTGCCAGCAGCCAAAAAGGACAGGGCCCGAACACCGGGGAGCTGTTTTTT

V gene: TRBV5-1
clone size: .
J gene: TRBJ1-1
D gene: .
CDR3 protein: CASSERFPGEAFF
CDR3 DNA: TGCGCCAGCAGCGAGCGGTTTCCGGGGGAAGCTTTCTTT

V gene: TRBV6-1
clone size: .
J gene: TRBJ1-2
D gene: TRBD1
CDR3 protein: CASSERGPDYGYTF
CDR3 DNA: TGTGCCAGCAGTGAAAGGGGGCCGGACTATGGCTACACCTTC

V gene: TRBV4-1
clone size: .
J gene: TRBJ2-1
D gene: TRBD2
CDR3 protein: CASSPSGTRTPEQFF
CDR3 DNA: TGCGCCAGCAGCCCATCCGGGACTAGAACCCCTGAGCAGTTCTTC

V gene: TRBV9
clone size: .
J gene: TRBJ2-3
D gene: TRBD2
CDR3 protein: CASSVASGRPDTQYF
CDR3 DNA: TGTGCCAGCAGCGTAGCTAGCGGGAGGCCAGATACGCAGTATTTT

V gene: TRBV14
clone size: .
J gene: TRBJ2-1
D gene: .
CDR3 protein: CASSSLTVSSYNEQFF
CDR3 DNA: TGTGCCAGCAGCTCCCTGACAGTCAGCTCCTACAATGAGCAGTTCTTC

V gene: TRBV29-1
clone size: .
J gene: TRBJ1-2
D gene: .
CDR3 protein: CSVESPQWNYGYTF
CDR3 DNA: TGCAGCGTTGAAAGCCCACAGTGGAACTATGGCTACACCTTC

V gene: TRBV28
clone size: .
J gene: TRBJ1-1
D gene: .
CDR3 protein: CASSWESTNTEAFF
CDR3 DNA: TGTGCCAGCAGTTGGGAGTCCACGAACACTGAAGCTTTCTTT

V gene: TRBV27
clone size: few
J gene: TRBJ2-7
D gene: TRBD1
CDR3 protein: CASSPAAGTGREQYF
CDR3 DNA: TGTGCCAGCAGTCCAGCGGCCGGGACAGGCCGAGAGCAGTACTTC

V gene: TRBV6-5
clone size: .
J gene: TRBJ1-2
D gene: TRBD1
CDR3 protein: CASSYAGTGYGYTF
CDR3 DNA: TGTGCCAGCAGTTATGCCGGGACAGGGTACGGCTACACCTTC

V gene: TRBV28
clone size: .
J gene: TRBJ2-3
D gene: TRBD2
CDR3 protein: CATLAGGRSDTQYF
CDR3 DNA: TGTGCCACCCTAGCGGGAGGGCGGTCAGATACGCAGTATTTT

V gene: TRBV4-3
clone size: .
J gene: TRBJ1-1
D gene: TRBD1
CDR3 protein: CASSQEITGVMNTEAFF
CDR3 DNA: TGCGCCAGCAGCCAAGAAATCACAGGGGTTATGAACACTGAAGCTTTCTTT

V gene: TRBV5-6
clone size: once
J gene: TRBJ1-1
D gene: .
CDR3 protein: CASSLGRGRTEAFF
CDR3 DNA: TGTGCCAGCAGCTTGGGGAGGGGCCGCACTGAAGCTTTCTTT

V gene: TRBV24-1
clone size: .
J gene: TRBJ2-2
D gene: .
CDR3 protein: CATSDPGPENTGELFF
CDR3 DNA: TGTGCCACCAGTGATCCGGGTCCCGAGAACACCGGGGAGCTGTTTTTT

V gene: TRBV3-1/TRBV3-2
clone size: .
J gene: TRBJ1-6
D gene: TRBD1
CDR3 protein: CASSPDRGDSPLHF
CDR3 DNA: TGTGCCAGCAGTCCGGACAGGGGTGATTCACCCCTCCACTTT

V gene: TRBV4-1
clone size: once
J gene: TRBJ1-5
D gene: .
CDR3 protein: CASSQATGLSNQPQHF
CDR3 DNA: TGCGCCAGCAGCCAAGCGACAGGTCTTAGCAATCAGCCCCAGCATTTT

V gene: TRBV27
clone size: .
J gene: TRBJ2-7
D gene: TRBD2
CDR3 protein: CASKTSGGDEQYF
CDR3 DNA: TGTGCCAGTAAAACTAGCGGGGGGGACGAGCAGTACTTC

V gene: TRBV14
clone size: .
J gene: TRBJ1-1
D gene: .
CDR3 protein: CASSQVAPGRGGEMNTEAFF
CDR3 DNA: TGTGCCAGCAGCCAAGTAGCCCCAGGGCGGGGGGGCGAAATGAACACTGAAGCTTTCTTT

V gene: TRBV7-9
clone size: .
J gene: TRBJ1-1
D gene: .
CDR3 protein: CASSPTGNTEAFF
CDR3 DNA: TGTGCCAGCAGTCCAACAGGGAACACTGAAGCTTTCTTT

V gene: TRBV28
clone size: .
J gene: TRBJ2-7
D gene: TRBD1
CDR3 protein: CASSSQGEYEQYF
CDR3 DNA: TGTGCCAGCAGTTCGCAGGGGGAATACGAGCAGTACTTC

V gene: TRBV6-5
clone size: .
J gene: TRBJ2-3
D gene: TRBD2
CDR3 protein: CASSSLAGADTQYF
CDR3 DNA: TGTGCCAGCAGTTCACTAGCGGGAGCAGATACGCAGTATTTT

V gene: TRBV7-2
clone size: .
J gene: TRBJ1-5
D gene: .
CDR3 protein: CASSLTGDQPQHF
CDR3 DNA: TGTGCCAGCAGCCTAACAGGAGATCAGCCCCAGCATTTT

V gene: TRBV19
clone size: .
J gene: TRBJ1-2
D gene: TRBD1
CDR3 protein: CASIQYSDRADGYTF
CDR3 DNA: TGTGCCAGTATTCAATACTCGGACAGGGCGGATGGCTACACCTTC

V gene: TRBV7-9
clone size: .
J gene: TRBJ1-5
D gene: .
CDR3 protein: CASSFGLTDQPQHF
CDR3 DNA: TGTGCCAGCAGCTTTGGCCTAACAGACCAGCCCCAGCATTTT

V gene: TRBV23-1
clone size: once
J gene: TRBJ1-5
D gene: .
CDR3 protein: CASSQWRGGNQPQHF
CDR3 DNA: TGCGCCAGCAGTCAATGGAGGGGCGGCAATCAGCCCCAGCATTTT

V gene: TRBV11-3
clone size: .
J gene: TRBJ2-6
D gene: .
CDR3 protein: CARTGLPSGANVLTF
CDR3 DNA: TGTGCCCGAACGGGACTTCCTTCTGGGGCCAACGTCCTGACTTTC

V gene: TRBV7-9
clone size: .
J gene: TRBJ2-1
D gene: TRBD2
CDR3 protein: CASSFGGSNEQFF
CDR3 DNA: TGTGCCAGCAGCTTCGGGGGGAGCAATGAGCAGTTCTTC

V gene: TRBV27
clone size: once
J gene: TRBJ1-5
D gene: .
CDR3 protein: CASSLLGKGSNQPQHF
CDR3 DNA: TGTGCCAGCAGTTTATTAGGGAAGGGGAGCAATCAGCCCCAGCATTTT

V gene: TRBV28
clone size: .
J gene: TRBJ1-2
D gene: .
CDR3 protein: CASSSAGNYGYTF
CDR3 DNA: TGTGCCAGCAGTTCAGCCGGGAACTATGGCTACACCTTC

V gene: TRBV5-1
clone size: .
J gene: TRBJ1-2
D gene: .
CDR3 protein: CASSSGTQGWGQDGYTF
CDR3 DNA: TGCGCCAGCAGCTCCGGGACACAAGGGTGGGGTCAGGATGGCTACACCTTC

V gene: TRBV6-5
clone size: .
J gene: TRBJ2-7
D gene: TRBD1
CDR3 protein: CASSQKYRGEQYF
CDR3 DNA: TGTGCCAGCAGTCAAAAATACAGGGGCGAGCAGTACTTC

V gene: TRBV27
clone size: .
J gene: TRBJ1-1
D gene: TRBD1
CDR3 protein: CASSHRDRNTEAFF
CDR3 DNA: TGTGCCAGCAGCCATCGGGACAGGAACACTGAAGCTTTCTTT

V gene: TRBV27
clone size: .
J gene: TRBJ2-3
D gene: TRBD2
CDR3 protein: CASSTTSGSGADTQYF
CDR3 DNA: TGTGCCAGCAGTACGACTAGCGGGAGCGGGGCAGATACGCAGTATTTT

V gene: TRBV7-8
clone size: .
J gene: TRBJ2-2
D gene: TRBD2
CDR3 protein: CASSLGLAGGTGELFF
CDR3 DNA: TGTGCCAGCAGCTTAGGGCTAGCGGGGGGTACCGGGGAGCTGTTTTTT